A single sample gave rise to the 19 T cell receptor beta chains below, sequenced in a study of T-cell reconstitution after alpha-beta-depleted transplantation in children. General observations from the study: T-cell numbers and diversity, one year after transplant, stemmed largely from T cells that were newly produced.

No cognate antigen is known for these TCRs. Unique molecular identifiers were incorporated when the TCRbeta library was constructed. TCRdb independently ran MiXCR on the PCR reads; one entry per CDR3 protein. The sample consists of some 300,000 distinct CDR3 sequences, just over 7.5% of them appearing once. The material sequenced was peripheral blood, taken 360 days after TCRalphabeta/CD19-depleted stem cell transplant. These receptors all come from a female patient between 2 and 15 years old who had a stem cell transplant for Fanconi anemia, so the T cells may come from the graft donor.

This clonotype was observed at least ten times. CDR3 protein: CASSARLDLSEQFF. CDR3 DNA: TGTGCCAGCAGTGCAAGACTAGATTTGAGTGAGCAGTTCTTC. This sequence joins TRBV2 and TRBJ2-1; D may be TRBD2 (6 bases). This CDR3 is built from 14 residues. V lost 4 bases, J lost 9 bases, and 16 bases lay in between. The germline V gene has CDR1 SNHLY and CDR2 FYNNEI.

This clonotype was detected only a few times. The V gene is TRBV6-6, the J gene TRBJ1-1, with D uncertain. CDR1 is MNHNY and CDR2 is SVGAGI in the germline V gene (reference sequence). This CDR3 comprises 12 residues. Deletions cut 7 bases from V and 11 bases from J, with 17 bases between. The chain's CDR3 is CASTMGLLGAFF. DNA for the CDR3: TGTGCCAGCACGATGGGCTTATTGGGGGCTTTCTTT.

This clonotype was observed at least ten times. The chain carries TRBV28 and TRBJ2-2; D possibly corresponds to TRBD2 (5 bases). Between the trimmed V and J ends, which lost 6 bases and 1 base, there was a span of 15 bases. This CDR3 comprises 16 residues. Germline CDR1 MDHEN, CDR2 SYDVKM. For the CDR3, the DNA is TGTGCCAGCAGGGGAGTTGCGTCAAGGAACACCGGGGAGCTGTTTTTT. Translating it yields CASRGVASRNTGELFF.

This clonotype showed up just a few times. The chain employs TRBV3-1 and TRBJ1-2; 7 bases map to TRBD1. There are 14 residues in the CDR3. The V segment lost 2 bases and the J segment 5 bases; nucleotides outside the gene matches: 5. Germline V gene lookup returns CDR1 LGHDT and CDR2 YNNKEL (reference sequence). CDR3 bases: TGTGCCAGCAGCCAATTTATGACAGGGTATGGCTACACCTTC. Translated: CASSQFMTGYGYTF.

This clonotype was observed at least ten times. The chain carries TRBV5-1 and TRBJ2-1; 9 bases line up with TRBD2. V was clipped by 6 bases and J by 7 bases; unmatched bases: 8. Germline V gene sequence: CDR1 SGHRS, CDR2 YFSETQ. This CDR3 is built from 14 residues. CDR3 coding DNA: TGCGCCAGCACTTCGGGACTAGCTAAGAATGAGCAGTTCTTC. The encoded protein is CASTSGLAKNEQFF.

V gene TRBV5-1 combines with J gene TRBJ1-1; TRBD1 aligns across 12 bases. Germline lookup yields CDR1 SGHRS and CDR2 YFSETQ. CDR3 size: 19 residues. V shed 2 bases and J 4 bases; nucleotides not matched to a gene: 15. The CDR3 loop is CASSLLPGQGAGRVTEAFF. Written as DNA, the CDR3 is TGCGCCAGCAGCTTACTACCGGGACAGGGGGCAGGTCGTGTCACTGAAGCTTTCTTT.

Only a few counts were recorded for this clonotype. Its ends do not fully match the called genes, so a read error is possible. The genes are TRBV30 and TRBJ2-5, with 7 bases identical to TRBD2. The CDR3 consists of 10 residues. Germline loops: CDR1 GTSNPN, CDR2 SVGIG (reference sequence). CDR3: CGAGQETQYF. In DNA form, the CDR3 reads TGCGGAGCGGGGCAAGAGACCCAGTACTTC.

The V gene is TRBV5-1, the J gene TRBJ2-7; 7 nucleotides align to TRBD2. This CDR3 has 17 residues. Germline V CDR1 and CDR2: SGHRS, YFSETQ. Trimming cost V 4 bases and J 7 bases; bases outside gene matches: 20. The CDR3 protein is CASSLGWASGLGAEQYF. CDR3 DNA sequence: TGCGCCAGCAGCCTCGGCTGGGCTAGCGGTCTCGGGGCGGAGCAGTACTTC.

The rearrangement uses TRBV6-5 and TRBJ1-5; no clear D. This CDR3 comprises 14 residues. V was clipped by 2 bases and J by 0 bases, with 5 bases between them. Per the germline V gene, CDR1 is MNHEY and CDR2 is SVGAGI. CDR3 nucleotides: TGTGCCAGCAGTTACGAATATAGCAATCAGCCCCAGCATTTT. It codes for CASSYEYSNQPQHF.

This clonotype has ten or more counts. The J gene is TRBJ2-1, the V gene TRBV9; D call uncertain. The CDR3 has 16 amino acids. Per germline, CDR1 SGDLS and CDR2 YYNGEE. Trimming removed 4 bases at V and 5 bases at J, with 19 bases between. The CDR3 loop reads CASSSTPPAANNEQFF. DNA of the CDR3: TGTGCCAGCAGCTCGACACCCCCCGCAGCGAACAATGAGCAGTTCTTC. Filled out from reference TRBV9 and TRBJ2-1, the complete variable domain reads DSGVTQTPKHLITATGQRVTLRCSPRSGDLSVYWYQQSLDQGLQFLIQYYNGEERAKGNILERFSAQQFPDLHSELNLSSLELGDSALYFCASSSTPPAANNEQFFGPGTRLTVL.

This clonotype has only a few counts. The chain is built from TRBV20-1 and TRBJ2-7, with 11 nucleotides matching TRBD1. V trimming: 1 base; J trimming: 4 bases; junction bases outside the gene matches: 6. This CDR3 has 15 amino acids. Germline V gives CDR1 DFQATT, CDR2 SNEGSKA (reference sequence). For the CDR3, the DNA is TGCAGTGCTAGAGCCCCCGGGACAGGGGGTTACGAGCAGTACGTC. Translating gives CSARAPGTGGYEQYV.

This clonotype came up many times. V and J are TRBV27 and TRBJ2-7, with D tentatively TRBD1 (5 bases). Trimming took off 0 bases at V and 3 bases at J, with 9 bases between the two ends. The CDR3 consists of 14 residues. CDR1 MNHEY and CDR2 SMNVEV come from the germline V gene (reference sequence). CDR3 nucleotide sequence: TGTGCCAGCAGTTTATCGGGGCAGAACTACGAGCAGTACTTC. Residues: CASSLSGQNYEQYF.

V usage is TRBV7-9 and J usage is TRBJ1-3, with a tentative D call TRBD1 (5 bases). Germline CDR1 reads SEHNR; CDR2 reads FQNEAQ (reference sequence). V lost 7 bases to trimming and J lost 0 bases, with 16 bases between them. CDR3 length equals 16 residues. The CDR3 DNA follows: TGTGCCAGCACCACAACGAGGGGACCCTCTGGAAACACCATATATTTT. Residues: CASTTTRGPSGNTIYF.

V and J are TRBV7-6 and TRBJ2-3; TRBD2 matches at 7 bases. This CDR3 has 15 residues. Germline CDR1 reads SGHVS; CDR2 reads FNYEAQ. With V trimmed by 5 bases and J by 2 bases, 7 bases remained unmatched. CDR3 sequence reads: CASSPTSDPTDTQYF. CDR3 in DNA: TGTGCCAGCAGCCCAACTAGCGATCCCACAGATACGCAGTATTTT.

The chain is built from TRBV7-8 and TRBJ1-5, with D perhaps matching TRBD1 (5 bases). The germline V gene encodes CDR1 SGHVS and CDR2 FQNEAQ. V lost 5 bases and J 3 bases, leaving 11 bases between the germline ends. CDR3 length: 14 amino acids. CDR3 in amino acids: CASSLGVNNQPQHF. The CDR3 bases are TGTGCCAGCAGCCTAGGGGTTAACAATCAGCCCCAGCATTTT.

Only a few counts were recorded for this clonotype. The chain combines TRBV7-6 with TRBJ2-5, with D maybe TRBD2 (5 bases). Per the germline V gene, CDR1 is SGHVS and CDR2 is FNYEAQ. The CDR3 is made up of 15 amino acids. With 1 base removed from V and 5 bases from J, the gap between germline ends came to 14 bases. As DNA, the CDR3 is TGTGCCAGCAGCTTAGGGCGGCTAGCCCGGGAGACCCAGTACTTC. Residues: CASSLGRLARETQYF.

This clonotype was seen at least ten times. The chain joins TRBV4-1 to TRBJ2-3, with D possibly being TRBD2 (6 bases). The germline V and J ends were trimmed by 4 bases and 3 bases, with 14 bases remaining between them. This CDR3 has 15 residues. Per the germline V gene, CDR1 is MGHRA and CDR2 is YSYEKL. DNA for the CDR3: TGCGCCAGCAGCCGGACGGGAGTAGGGACAGATACGCAGTATTTT. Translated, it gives CASSRTGVGTDTQYF.

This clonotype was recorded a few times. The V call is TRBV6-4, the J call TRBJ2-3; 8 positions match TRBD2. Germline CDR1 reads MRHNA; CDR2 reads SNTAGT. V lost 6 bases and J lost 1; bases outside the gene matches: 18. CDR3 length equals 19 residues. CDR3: CASRDPGVVLRGGTDTQYF. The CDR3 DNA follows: TGTGCCAGCAGGGACCCCGGGGTCGTGTTGCGGGGGGGCACAGATACGCAGTATTTT.

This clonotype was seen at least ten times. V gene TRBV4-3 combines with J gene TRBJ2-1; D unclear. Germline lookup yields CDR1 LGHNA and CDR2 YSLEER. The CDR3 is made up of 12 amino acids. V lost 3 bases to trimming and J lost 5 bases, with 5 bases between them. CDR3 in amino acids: CASSQVNNEQFF. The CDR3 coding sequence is TGCGCCAGCAGCCAGGTTAACAATGAGCAGTTCTTC.